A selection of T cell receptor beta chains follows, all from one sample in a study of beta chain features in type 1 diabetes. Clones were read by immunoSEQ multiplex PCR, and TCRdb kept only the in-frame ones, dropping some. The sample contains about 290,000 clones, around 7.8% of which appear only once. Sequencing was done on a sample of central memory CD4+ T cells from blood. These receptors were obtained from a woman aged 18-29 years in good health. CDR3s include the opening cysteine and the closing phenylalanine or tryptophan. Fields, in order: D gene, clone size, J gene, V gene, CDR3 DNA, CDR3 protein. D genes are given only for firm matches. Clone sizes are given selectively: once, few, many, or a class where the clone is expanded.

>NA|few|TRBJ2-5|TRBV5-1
TGCGCCAGCAGACCGAACCAAGAGACCCAGTACTTC
CASRPNQETQYF
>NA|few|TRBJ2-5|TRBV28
TGTGCCAGCAGTTTGGGCGGGCCCCTCCTGGAGACCCAGTACTTC
CASSLGGPLLETQYF
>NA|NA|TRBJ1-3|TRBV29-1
TGCAGCGTTGACCCCGTTGTAGGCTCCGGAAACACCATATATTTT
CSVDPVVGSGNTIYF
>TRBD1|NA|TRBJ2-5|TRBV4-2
TGTGCCAGCAGCCTAGGACAGGGGGCAAGAGAGACCCAGTACTTC
CASSLGQGARETQYF
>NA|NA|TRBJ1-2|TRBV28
TGTGCCAGCAGTTTTTTTATCCGGGACGGCTATGGCTACACCTTC
CASSFFIRDGYGYTF
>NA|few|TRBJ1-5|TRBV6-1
TGTGCCAGCAATCGGGAGGATCAGCCCCAGCATTTT
CASNREDQPQHF
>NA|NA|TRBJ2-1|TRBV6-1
TGTGCCAGCTTTGCGAGCACCTACAATGAGCAGTTCTTC
CASFASTYNEQFF
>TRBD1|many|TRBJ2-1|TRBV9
TGTGCCAGCAGCCCAGACAGGGCGAGAGGGAATGAGCAGTTCTTC
CASSPDRARGNEQFF
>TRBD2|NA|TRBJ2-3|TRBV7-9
TGTGCCAGCAGCTTAAGCGGGGGCGCAGATACGCAGTATTTT
CASSLSGGADTQYF
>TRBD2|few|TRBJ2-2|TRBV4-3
TGCGCCAGCAGCCGCAGGACTAGCGGGGGGCCCGGGGAGCTGTTTTTT
CASSRRTSGGPGELFF
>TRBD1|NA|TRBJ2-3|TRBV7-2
TGTGCCAGCAGCCCCCGACAGGGGATCCCAGATACGCAGTATTTT
CASSPRQGIPDTQYF
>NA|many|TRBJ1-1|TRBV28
TGTGCCAGCAGGGGGCCCGTAAACACTGAAGCTTTCTTT
CASRGPVNTEAFF
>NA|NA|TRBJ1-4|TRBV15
TGTGCCACCAGCAGAGTAGTACGAGAAAAACTGTTTTTT
CATSRVVREKLFF
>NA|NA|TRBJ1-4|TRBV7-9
TGTGCCAGCAGCTTATCGCGCCAGGGGAGTGAAAAACTGTTTTTT
CASSLSRQGSEKLFF
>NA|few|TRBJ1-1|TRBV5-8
TGTGCCAGTTTCCTCCCGGGCTGGAACACTGAAGCTTTCTTT
CASFLPGWNTEAFF
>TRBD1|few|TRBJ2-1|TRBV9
TGTGCCAGCAGCCCCCGCGGGACAGGGGGATCGGCGGGGTACAATGAGCAGTTCTTC
CASSPRGTGGSAGYNEQFF
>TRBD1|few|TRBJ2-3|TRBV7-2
TGTGCCAGCAGCTACAGGGGCCCAACAGATACGCAGTATTTT
CASSYRGPTDTQYF
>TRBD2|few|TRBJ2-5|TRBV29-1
TGCAGCGGAGCCCTTAGCGGGCGTCCCGAGACCCAGTACTTC
CSGALSGRPETQYF
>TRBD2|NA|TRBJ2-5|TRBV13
TGTGCCAGTAGCGGGTACCAAGAGACCCAGTACTTC
CASSGYQETQYF
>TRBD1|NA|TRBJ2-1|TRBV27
TGTGCCAGCAGAGGACAGGGATACAATGAGCAGTTCTTC
CASRGQGYNEQFF
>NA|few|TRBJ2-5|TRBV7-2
TGTGCCAGCGTTGCTGCTCAGGCGTATGAGACCCAGTACTTC
CASVAAQAYETQYF
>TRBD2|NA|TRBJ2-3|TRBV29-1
TGCAGCGTTAAGGGACTAGCGGGAGGTGGGACAGATACGCAGTATTTT
CSVKGLAGGGTDTQYF
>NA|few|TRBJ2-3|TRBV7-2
TGTGCCAGCAGCTCTCAGGGGATCGGCACAGATACGCAGTATTTT
CASSSQGIGTDTQYF
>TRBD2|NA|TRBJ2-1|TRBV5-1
TGCGCCAGCAGCTCGACTAGCGGGAGTGTGAATGAGCAGTTCTTC
CASSSTSGSVNEQFF
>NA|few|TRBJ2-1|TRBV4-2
TGTGCCAGCAGCCAAGAGTACAGTCGGGGCAATGAGCAGTTCTTC
CASSQEYSRGNEQFF
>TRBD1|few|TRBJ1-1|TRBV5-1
TGCGCCAGCACCGGGACAGGGGGAGGGAGAACCTTT
CASTGTGGGRTF
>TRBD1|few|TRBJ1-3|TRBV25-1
TGTGCCAGCAGTGACCCCGGACAGGGAGGAAACACCATATATTTT
CASSDPGQGGNTIYF
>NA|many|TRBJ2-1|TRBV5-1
TGCGCCAGCAGCAAGGCTAGCGACTCCTACAATGAGCAGTTCTTC
CASSKASDSYNEQFF
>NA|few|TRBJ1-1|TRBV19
TGTGCCAGTAGGGCCTGGTTGAACACTGAAGCTTTCTTT
CASRAWLNTEAFF
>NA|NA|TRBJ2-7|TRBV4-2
TGTGCCAGCAGCCAAGGGGCGGGACCGTACTACGAGCAGTACTTC
CASSQGAGPYYEQYF
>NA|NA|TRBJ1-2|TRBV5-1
TGCGCCAGCAGCGGAAACGATAACGGGCGCTATGGCTACACCTTC
CASSGNDNGRYGYTF
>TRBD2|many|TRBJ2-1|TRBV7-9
TGTGCCAGCAGCTTCATAGCGGGGGGTCAGTTTGAGCAGTTCTTC
CASSFIAGGQFEQFF
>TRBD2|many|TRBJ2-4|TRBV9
TGTGCCAGCAGCCGTAGGGGACTAGCGGACCAACAGTACTTC
CASSRRGLADQQYF
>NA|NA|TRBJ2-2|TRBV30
TGTGCCTGGAGTGGACGGGAGCCCCCCGGGGAGCTGTTTTTT
CAWSGREPPGELFF
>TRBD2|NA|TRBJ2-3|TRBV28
TGTGCCAGCAAGCGGGGGTGGACAGATACGCAGTATTTT
CASKRGWTDTQYF
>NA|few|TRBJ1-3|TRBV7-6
TGTGCCAGCAGCTTTGTGTCCCGACAGACAACTAACTCTGGAAACACCATATATTTT
CASSFVSRQTTNSGNTIYF
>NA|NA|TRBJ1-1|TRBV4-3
TGCGCCAGCAGCCAAGATTTTACAGGTGGGGCTGAAGCTTTCTTT
CASSQDFTGGAEAFF
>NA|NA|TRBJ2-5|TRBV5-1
TGCGCCAGCAGCTCTCGCGCACCGGGACGATGGGGAGAGACCCAGTACTTC
CASSSRAPGRWGETQYF
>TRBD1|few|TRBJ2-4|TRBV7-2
TGTGCCAGCAGCTTAGAGGGGACAGGGTTGAGAAACATTCAGTACTTC
CASSLEGTGLRNIQYF
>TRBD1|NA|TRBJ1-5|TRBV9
TGTGCCAGCAGCGGTGGGACAGGGGGCTTTCAGCCCCAGCATTTT
CASSGGTGGFQPQHF
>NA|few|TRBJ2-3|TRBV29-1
TGCAGCGCCTCAAATCTGGGGAAAGGCACAGATACGCAGTATTTT
CSASNLGKGTDTQYF
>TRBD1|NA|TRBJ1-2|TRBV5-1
TGCGCCAGCAGCATCCACAGGGGGAAGGCCGGCTACACCTTC
CASSIHRGKAGYTF